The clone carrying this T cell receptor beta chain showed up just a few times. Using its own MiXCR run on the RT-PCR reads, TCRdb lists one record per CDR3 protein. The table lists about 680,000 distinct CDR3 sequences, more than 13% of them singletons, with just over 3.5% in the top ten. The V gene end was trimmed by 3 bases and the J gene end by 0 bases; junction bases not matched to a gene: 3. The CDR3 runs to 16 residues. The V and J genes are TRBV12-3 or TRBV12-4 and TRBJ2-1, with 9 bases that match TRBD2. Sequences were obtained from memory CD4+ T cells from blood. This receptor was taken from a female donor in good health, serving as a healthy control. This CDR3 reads CASSFVSGSSYNEQFF. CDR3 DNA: TGTGCCAGCAGTTTCGTTAGCGGGAGCTCCTACAATGAGCAGTTCTTC.